These 5 T cell receptor beta chains were sequenced from one sample in a study of cytomegalovirus exposure and HLA in healthy donors. The PCR contained 60 Vbeta and 13 Jbeta primers. Data came from immunoSEQ multiplex PCR; TCRdb stores just in-frame clones and leaves some out. The table records over 150,000 clones, around 73% of them present only once. What was sequenced was PBMCs. These receptors all stem from a woman aged 30 to 39 in good health and CMV-seronegative.

Regarding this clone: The same CDR3 can be traced to other DNA sequences in this sample. The chain uses TRBV9 and TRBJ2-1; 7 nucleotides line up with TRBD2. The CDR3 has 15 amino acids. The ends lost 0 bases at V and 1 base at J; junction bases unmatched: 1. Germline V gene lookup returns CDR1 SGDLS and CDR2 YYNGEE. Here the CDR3 reads CASSVAGGSYNEQFF. As DNA, the CDR3 is TGTGCCAGCAGCGTAGCGGGGGGTTCCTACAATGAGCAGTTCTTC.

Of note for this clone: A junction end diverges from the germline sequence, so it may reflect a read error. The rearrangement links TRBV29-1 to TRBJ1-2; possible D gene TRBD1, 6 bases. The CDR3 runs 12 residues. Germline lookup yields CDR1 SQVTM and CDR2 ANQGSEA. This chain's CDR3 is CSVEVQGYGYTF. CDR3 nucleotides: TGCAGCGTAGAAGTACAGGGCTATGGCTACACCTTC.

CDR3 sequence: CASSIGTSGQETQYF. The CDR3 nucleotides are TGTGCCAGCAGCATAGGGACTAGCGGCCAAGAGACCCAGTACTTC. The genes are TRBV5-6 and TRBJ2-5, with 11 bases aligning to TRBD2. After removal of 4 bases from V and 1 base from J, the junction contained 3 bases not matched to a gene. Germline V gene data show CDR1 as SGHDT and CDR2 as YYEEEE. The CDR3 runs to 15 residues.

The chain carries TRBV4-1 and TRBJ2-1, with 11 bases aligning to TRBD2. V dropped 4 bases and J dropped 7; count of bases not matched to a gene: 6. Germline loops: CDR1 MGHRA, CDR2 YSYEKL. The CDR3 is 15 residues long. The chain's CDR3 is CASSLRLAGRNEQFF. The CDR3 bases are TGCGCCAGCAGCCTCAGACTAGCGGGAAGGAATGAGCAGTTCTTC.

The chain carries TRBV5-4 and TRBJ2-2; 7 bases agree with TRBD2. This CDR3 is built from 16 residues. The germline gives CDR1 SGHNT, CDR2 YYREEE (reference sequence). J was trimmed by 3 bases and V by 0 bases; bases with no gene match: 5. This CDR3 reads CASSLGSLADTGELFF. The CDR3 coding sequence is TGTGCCAGCAGCTTGGGATCTCTAGCGGACACCGGGGAGCTGTTTTTT.